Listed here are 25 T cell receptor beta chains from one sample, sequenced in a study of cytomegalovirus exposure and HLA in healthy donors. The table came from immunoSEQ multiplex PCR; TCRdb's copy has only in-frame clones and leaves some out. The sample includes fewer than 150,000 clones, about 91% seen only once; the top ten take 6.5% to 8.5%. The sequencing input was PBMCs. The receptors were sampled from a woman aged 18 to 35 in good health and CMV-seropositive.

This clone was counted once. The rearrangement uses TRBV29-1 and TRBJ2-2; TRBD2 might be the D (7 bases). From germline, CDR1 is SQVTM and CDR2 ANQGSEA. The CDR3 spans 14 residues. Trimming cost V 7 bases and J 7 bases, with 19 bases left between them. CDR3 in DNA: TGCAGCGACCACACGGGGGGCCCGATCGGGGAGCTGTTTTTT. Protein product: CSDHTGGPIGELFF.

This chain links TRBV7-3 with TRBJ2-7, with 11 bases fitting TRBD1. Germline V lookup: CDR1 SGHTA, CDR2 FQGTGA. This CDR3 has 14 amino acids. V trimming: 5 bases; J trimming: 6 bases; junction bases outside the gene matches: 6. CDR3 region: CASSPGQGVSEQYF. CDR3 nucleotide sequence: TGTGCCAGCAGCCCGGGACAGGGGGTAAGCGAGCAGTACTTC. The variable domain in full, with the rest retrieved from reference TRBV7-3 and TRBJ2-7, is GAGVSQTPSNKVTEKGKYVELRCDPISGHTALYWYRQSLGQGPEFLIYFQGTGAADDSGLPNDRFFAVRPEGSVSTLKIQRTERGDSAVYLCASSPGQGVSEQYFGPGTRLTVT.

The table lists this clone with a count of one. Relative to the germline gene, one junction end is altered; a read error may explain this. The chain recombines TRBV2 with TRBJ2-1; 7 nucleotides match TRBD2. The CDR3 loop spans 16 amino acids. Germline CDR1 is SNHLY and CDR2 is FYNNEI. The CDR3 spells CASSDLLGGSYTEQFF. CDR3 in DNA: TGTGCCAGCAGTGACCTCCTTGGCGGGAGTTACACTGAGCAGTTCTTC.

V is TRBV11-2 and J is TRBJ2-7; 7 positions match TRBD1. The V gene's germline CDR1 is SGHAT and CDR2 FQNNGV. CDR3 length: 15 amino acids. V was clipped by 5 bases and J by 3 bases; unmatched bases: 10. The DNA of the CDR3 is TGTGCCAGCAGCGACAAGAGGGACAGCTACTACGAGCAGTACTTC. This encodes CASSDKRDSYYEQYF.

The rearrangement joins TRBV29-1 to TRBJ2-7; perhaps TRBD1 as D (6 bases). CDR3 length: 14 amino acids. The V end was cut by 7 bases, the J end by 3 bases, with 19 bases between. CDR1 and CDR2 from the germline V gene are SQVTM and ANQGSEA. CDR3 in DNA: TGCAGCGCCAAAAACCCGGGACATCGCTACGAGCAGTACTTC. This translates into CSAKNPGHRYEQYF.

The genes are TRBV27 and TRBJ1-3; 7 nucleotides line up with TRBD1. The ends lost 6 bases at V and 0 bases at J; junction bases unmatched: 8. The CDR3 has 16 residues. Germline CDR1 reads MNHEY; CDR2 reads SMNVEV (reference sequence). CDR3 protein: CASSLRGQSSGNTIYF. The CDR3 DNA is TGTGCCAGCAGCCTTAGGGGACAGAGCTCTGGAAACACCATATATTTT.

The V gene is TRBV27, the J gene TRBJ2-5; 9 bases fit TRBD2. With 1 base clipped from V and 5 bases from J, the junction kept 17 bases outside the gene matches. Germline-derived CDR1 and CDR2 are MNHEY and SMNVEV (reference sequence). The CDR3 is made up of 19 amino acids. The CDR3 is CASSLFPPGRGGPRETQYF. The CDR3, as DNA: TGTGCCAGCAGTTTATTCCCCCCGGGGCGGGGGGGCCCAAGGGAGACCCAGTACTTC.

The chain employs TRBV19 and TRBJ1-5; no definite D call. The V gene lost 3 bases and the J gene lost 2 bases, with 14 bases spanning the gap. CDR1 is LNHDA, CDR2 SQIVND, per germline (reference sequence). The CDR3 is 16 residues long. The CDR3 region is CASSIASRRGNQPQHF. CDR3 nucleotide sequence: TGTGCCAGTAGTATCGCGAGCCGGCGGGGCAATCAGCCCCAGCATTTT.

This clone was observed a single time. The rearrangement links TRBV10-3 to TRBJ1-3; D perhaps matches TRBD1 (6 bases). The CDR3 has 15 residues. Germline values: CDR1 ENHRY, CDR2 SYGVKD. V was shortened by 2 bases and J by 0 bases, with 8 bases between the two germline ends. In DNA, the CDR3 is TGTGCCATCAGTGAGCAGGGGTTCTCTGGAAACACCATATATTTT. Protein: CAISEQGFSGNTIYF.

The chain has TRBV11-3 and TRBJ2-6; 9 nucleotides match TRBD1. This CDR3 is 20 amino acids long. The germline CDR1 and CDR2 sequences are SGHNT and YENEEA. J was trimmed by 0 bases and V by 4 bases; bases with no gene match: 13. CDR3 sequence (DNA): TGTGCCAGCAGCTCGCGTCAGGGGGGACAGGGCGCCTCTGGGGCCAACGTCCTGACTTTC. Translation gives CASSSRQGGQGASGANVLTF. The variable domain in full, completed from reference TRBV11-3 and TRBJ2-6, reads EAGVVQSPRYKIIEKKQPVAFWCNPISGHNTLYWYLQNLGQGPELLIRYENEEAVDDSQLPKDRFSAERLKGVDSTLKIQPAELGDSAVYLCASSSRQGGQGASGANVLTFGAGSRLTVL.

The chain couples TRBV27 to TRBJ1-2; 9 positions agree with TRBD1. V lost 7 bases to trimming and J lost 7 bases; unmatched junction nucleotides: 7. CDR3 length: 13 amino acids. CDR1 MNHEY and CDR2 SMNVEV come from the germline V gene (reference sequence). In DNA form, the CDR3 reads TGTGCCAGCACCCGACAGGGGGGTCTTGGCTACACCTTC. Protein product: CASTRQGGLGYTF.

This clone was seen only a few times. The CDR3 spells CAVYRDKSYEQYF. The CDR3 DNA sequence: TGTGCCGTTTACCGGGACAAGTCCTACGAGCAGTACTTC. The chain links TRBV2 to TRBJ2-7; D is possibly TRBD1 (6 bases). The V gene lost 11 bases and the J gene lost 1 base, with 15 bases spanning the gap. There are 13 residues in the CDR3. From germline, CDR1 is SNHLY and CDR2 FYNNEI.

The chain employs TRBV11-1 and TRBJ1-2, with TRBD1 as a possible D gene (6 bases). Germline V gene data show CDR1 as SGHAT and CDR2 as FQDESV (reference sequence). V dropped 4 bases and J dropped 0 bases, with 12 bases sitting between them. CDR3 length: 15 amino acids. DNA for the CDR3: TGTGCCAGCAGCTCTACAGGGACACCTAACTATGGCTACACCTTC. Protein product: CASSSTGTPNYGYTF.

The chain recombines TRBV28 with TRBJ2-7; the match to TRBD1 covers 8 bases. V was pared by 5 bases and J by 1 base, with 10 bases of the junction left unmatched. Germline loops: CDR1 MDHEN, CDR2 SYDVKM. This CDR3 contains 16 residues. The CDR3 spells CASSPRGDRQSYEQYF. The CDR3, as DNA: TGTGCCAGCAGTCCCCGTGGGGACAGGCAATCCTACGAGCAGTACTTC.

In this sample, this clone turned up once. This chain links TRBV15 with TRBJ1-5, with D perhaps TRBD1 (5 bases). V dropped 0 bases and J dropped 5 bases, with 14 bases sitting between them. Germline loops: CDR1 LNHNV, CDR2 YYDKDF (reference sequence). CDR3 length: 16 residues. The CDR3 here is CATSRDPMAGHQPQHF. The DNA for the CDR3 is TGTGCCACCAGCAGAGATCCAATGGCAGGGCATCAGCCCCAGCATTTT.

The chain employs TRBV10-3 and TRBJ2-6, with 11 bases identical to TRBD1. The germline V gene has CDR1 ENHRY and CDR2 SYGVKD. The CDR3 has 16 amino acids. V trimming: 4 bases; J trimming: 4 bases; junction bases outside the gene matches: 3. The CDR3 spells CAISGGQGAGANVLTF. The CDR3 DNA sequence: TGTGCCATCAGTGGTGGACAGGGGGCCGGGGCCAACGTCCTGACTTTC.

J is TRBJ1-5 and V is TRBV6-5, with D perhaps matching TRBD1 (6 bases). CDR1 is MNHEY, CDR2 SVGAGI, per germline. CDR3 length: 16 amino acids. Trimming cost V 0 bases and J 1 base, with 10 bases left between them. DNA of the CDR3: TGTGCCAGCAGTTACTCTCCCAGGGGCAGCAATCAGCCCCAGCATTTT. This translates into CASSYSPRGSNQPQHF.

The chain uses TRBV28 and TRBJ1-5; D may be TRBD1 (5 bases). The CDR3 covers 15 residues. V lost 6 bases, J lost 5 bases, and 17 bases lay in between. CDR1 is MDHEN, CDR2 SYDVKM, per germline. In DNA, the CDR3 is TGTGCCAGCAGACCCCTTGGGCAGGGCGATCAGCCCCAGCATTTT. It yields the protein CASRPLGQGDQPQHF.

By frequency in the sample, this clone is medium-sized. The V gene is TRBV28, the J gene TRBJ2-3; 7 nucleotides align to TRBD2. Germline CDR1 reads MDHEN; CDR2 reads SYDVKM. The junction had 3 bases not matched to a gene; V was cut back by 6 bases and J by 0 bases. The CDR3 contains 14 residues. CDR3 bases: TGTGCCAGCAGCCCTAGCGGAAGCACAGATACGCAGTATTTT. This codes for CASSPSGSTDTQYF.

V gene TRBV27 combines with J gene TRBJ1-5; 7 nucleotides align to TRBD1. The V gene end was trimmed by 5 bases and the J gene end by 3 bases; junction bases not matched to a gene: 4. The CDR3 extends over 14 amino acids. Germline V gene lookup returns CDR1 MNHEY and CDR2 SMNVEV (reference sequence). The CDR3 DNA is TGTGCCAGCAGTACCAGGGGGGCCAATCAGCCCCAGCATTTT. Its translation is CASSTRGANQPQHF.

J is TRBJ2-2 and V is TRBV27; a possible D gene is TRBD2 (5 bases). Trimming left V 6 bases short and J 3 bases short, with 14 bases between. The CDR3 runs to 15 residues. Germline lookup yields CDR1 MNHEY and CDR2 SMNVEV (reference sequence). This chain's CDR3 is CASRKLDRDTGELFF. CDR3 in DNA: TGTGCCAGCAGAAAACTAGATCGGGACACCGGGGAGCTGTTTTTT.

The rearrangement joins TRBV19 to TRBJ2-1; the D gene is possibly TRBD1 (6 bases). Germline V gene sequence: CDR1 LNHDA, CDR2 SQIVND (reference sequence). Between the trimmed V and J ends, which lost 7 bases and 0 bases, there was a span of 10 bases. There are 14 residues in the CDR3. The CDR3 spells CASNTGHSYNEQFF. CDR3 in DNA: TGTGCCAGTAATACGGGACACTCCTACAATGAGCAGTTCTTC.

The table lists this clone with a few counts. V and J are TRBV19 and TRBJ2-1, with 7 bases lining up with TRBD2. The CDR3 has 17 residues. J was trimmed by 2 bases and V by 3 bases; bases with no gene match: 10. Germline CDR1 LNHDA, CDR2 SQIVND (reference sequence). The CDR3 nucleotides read TGTGCCAGTAGTATCAGCGGGACCAGTAGCCCCTACAATGAGCAGTTCTTC. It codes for CASSISGTSSPYNEQFF.

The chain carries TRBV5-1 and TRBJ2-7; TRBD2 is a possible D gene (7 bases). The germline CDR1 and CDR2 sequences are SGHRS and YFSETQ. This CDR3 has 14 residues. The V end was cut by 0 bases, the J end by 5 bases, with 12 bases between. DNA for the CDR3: TGCGCCAGCAGCTTGGTCGGGGGGCGGGACGAGCAGTACTTC. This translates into CASSLVGGRDEQYF. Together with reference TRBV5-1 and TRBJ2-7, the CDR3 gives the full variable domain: KAGVTQTPRYLIKTRGQQVTLSCSPISGHRSVSWYQQTPGQGLQFLFEYFSETQRNKGNFPGRFSGRQFSNSRSEMNVSTLELGDSALYLCASSLVGGRDEQYFGPGTRLTVT.

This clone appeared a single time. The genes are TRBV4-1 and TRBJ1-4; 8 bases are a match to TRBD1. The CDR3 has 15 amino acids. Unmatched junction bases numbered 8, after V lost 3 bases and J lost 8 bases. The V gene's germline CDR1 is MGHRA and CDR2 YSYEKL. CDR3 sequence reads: CASSQWGQEAEKLFF. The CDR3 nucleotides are TGCGCCAGCAGCCAGTGGGGACAGGAGGCCGAAAAACTGTTTTTT.